This T cell receptor beta chain came from a study of metastatic and nonmetastatic thyroid tumors. Thyroid surgery had not been preceded by any treatment in any patient. Germline V gene lookup returns CDR1 LNHDA and CDR2 SQIVND (reference sequence). Trimming took 10 bases from V and 5 from J, leaving 17 bases between them. The CDR3 totals 13 residues. Per the authors' pipeline: Clinicopathological groups differed in CDR3, with these differences serving to build a distant-metastasis classifier for papillary thyroid cancer. MiXCR reprocessed the PCR reads for TCRdb. The V and J calls and clone size are TCRdb's, not the authors'. The sample consists of 23,000 or so clones, about 25% of them appearing once. This clone was seen a few times.

The sample comprised tumor tissue. This receptor was taken from a female donor with papillary thyroid cancer or a benign thyroid nodule (not recorded which). Some clones in this sample may be carry-over from other donors' samples. This chain uses TRBV19 with TRBJ2-5, with D tentatively TRBD1 or TRBD2 (5 bases each). Here the CDR3 reads CATLSEGWETQYF. The CDR3 DNA sequence: TGTGCCACCCTAAGCGAGGGGTGGGAGACCCAGTACTTC. Filled out from reference TRBV19 and TRBJ2-5, the complete variable domain reads DGGITQSPKYLFRKEGQNVTLSCEQNLNHDAMYWYRQDPGQGLRLIYYSQIVNDFQKGDIAEGYSVSREKKESFPLTVTSAQKNPTAFYLCATLSEGWETQYFGPGTRLLVL.